What follows is one T cell receptor (beta chain) and its context. Its target is unknown. CDR1 and CDR2 (germline): GTSNPN, SVGIG (reference sequence). CDR3 length equals 14 residues. Between the trimmed V and J ends, which lost 5 bases and 4 bases, there was a span of 15 bases. Data came from immunoSEQ multiplex PCR; TCRdb stores just in-frame clones and leaves some out. Among around 110,000 clones listed, about 90% were seen once. The data were taken from a study of T cell responses to AZD1222 COVID-19 vaccine. General study points: Epitopes outside B.1.351 and B.1.1.7 mutated regions reportedly drew nearly half of spike TCRs. Spike-specific TCR depth and breadth grew after two AZD1222 doses.

Sequencing was performed on peripheral blood, taken 28 days after the second AZD1222 dose. The V gene is TRBV30, the J gene TRBJ2-1, with D possibly being TRBD2 (6 bases). This TCR came from an adult who received the AZD1222 COVID-19 vaccine. CDR3 amino acids: CAWGRSELYNEQFF. CDR3 nucleotides: TGTGCCTGGGGGAGGTCCGAGCTATACAATGAGCAGTTCTTC.